These 9 T cell receptor beta chains came from one sample sequenced in a study of blood T cell repertoires in COVID-19. Assay used: immunoSEQ multiplex PCR; TCRdb lists only in-frame clones, some missing. In the table there are approximately 160,000 clones, around four fifths of which are singletons. The sample was PBMCs or T cells enriched from blood (not recorded which). These receptors originate from a woman between 50 and 59 years old who had recovered from COVID-19.

This chain uses TRBV24-1 with TRBJ1-1; no clear D gene. This CDR3 region has 12 residues. Germline CDR1 and CDR2: KGHDR and SFDVKD. The V gene lost 2 bases and the J gene lost 8 bases, with 8 bases spanning the gap. The DNA of the CDR3 is TGTGCCACCAGTGATTCCTCGGGAGAAGCTTTCTTT. Translating gives CATSDSSGEAFF.

This clone was found once. This chain uses TRBV12-3 or TRBV12-4 with TRBJ1-1; possible D gene TRBD1, 6 bases. This CDR3 region has 12 residues. Trimming pared 3 bases from V and 6 bases from J, leaving 8 bases between. This chain's CDR3 is CASSFGGAEAFF. CDR3 DNA: TGTGCCAGCAGTTTTGGGGGCGCTGAAGCTTTCTTT.

Only one count was recorded for this clone. V and J are TRBV6-2 or TRBV6-3 and TRBJ2-3; 7 bases agree with TRBD1. Trimming took 6 bases from V and 2 from J; bases not matched to a gene: 11. CDR1 is MNHEY and CDR2 is SVGEGT in the germline V gene. The CDR3 runs 16 residues. The CDR3 is CASSPHTGVNTDTQYF. The CDR3 bases are TGTGCCAGCAGCCCCCATACAGGGGTAAACACAGATACGCAGTATTTT.

The rearrangement joins TRBV18 to TRBJ2-7; 8 bases map to TRBD2. The CDR3 loop spans 14 amino acids. J lost 6 bases, V lost 3 bases, and 7 bases had no gene match. In germline, CDR1 is KGHSH, CDR2 LQKENI. CDR3: CASSPIAGIAEQYF. The DNA of the CDR3 is TGTGCCAGCTCACCTATAGCGGGAATAGCCGAGCAGTACTTC.

The chain recombines TRBV27 with TRBJ1-6; the match to TRBD1 covers 8 bases. From germline, CDR1 is MNHEY and CDR2 SMNVEV (reference sequence). The CDR3 is made up of 15 amino acids. The V and J ends lost 6 bases and 5 bases, in that order; junction bases with no gene match: 6. The CDR3 sequence: CASSTGQVDNSPLHF. CDR3 in DNA: TGTGCCAGCAGCACGGGACAGGTCGATAATTCACCCCTCCACTTT.

This sequence joins TRBV7-2 and TRBJ2-1; D may be TRBD1 (5 bases). Germline V lookup: CDR1 SGHTA, CDR2 FQGNSA. CDR3 length: 13 residues. Trimming took off 5 bases at V and 6 bases at J, with 11 bases between the two ends. The CDR3 sequence is CASSEGRVNEQFF. Here the CDR3 DNA reads TGTGCCAGCAGCGAAGGCAGGGTCAATGAGCAGTTCTTC.

The chain is built from TRBV9 and TRBJ2-7; TRBD1 aligns across 8 bases. Unmatched junction bases numbered 3, after V lost 0 bases and J lost 4 bases. The germline V gene encodes CDR1 SGDLS and CDR2 YYNGEE. This CDR3 spans 14 amino acids. DNA of the CDR3: TGTGCCAGCAGCGTAGGCGACAGGGGATACGAGCAGTACTTC. Its translation is CASSVGDRGYEQYF.

V usage is TRBV19 and J usage is TRBJ2-7; D is perhaps TRBD2 (6 bases). V was clipped by 3 bases and J by 2 bases, with 11 bases between them. CDR1 and CDR2 from the germline V gene are LNHDA and SQIVND (reference sequence). This CDR3 region has 14 residues. The CDR3 DNA sequence: TGTGCCAGTAGTATGCGGGGCGGCCCCTACGAGCAGTACTTC. Amino acids: CASSMRGGPYEQYF.

The chain combines TRBV5-1 with TRBJ1-1; 9 bases are a match to TRBD1. Trimming removed 4 bases from V and 0 bases from J; junction bases left unmatched: 13. Germline CDR1 SGHRS, CDR2 YFSETQ. This CDR3 has 18 residues. The DNA of the CDR3 is TGCGCCAGCAGCACCGACCCTCCCGGGACAGGGATGAACACTGAAGCTTTCTTT. It specifies CASSTDPPGTGMNTEAFF.